A single sample gave rise to the 32 T cell receptor beta chains below, sequenced in a study of blood T cell repertoires in COVID-19. TCRdb's copy holds only in-frame clones and misses some; the assay was immunoSEQ multiplex PCR. The table has some 150,000 clones, around 78% seen once. Sequencing used PBMCs or T cells enriched from blood (not recorded which). The receptor source for this set is a woman between 45 and 65 years old who had recovered from COVID-19.

The V and J genes are TRBV15 and TRBJ1-3, with a tentative D call TRBD1 (6 bases). V lost 10 bases and J 4 bases, leaving 14 bases between the germline ends. Germline V lookup: CDR1 LNHNV, CDR2 YYDKDF (reference sequence). The CDR3 extends over 13 amino acids. The CDR3 DNA reads TGTGCCATACTTGAGGGGACAGGAAACACCATATATTTT. Its protein is CAILEGTGNTIYF.

In its sample, this clone was seen once. The gene calls are TRBV5-6 and TRBJ1-2; 9 bases line up with TRBD1. Germline V gene lookup returns CDR1 SGHDT and CDR2 YYEEEE. This CDR3 spans 15 amino acids. V lost 4 bases, J lost 8 bases, and 12 bases stayed unmatched. The CDR3 DNA reads as TGTGCCAGCAGCGCCGCCCCGACAGGGGGGAACGGCTACACCTTC. This translates into CASSAAPTGGNGYTF.

The chain's CDR3 is CASSLWPEAFF. The CDR3 DNA is TGTGCCAGCAGCCTGTGGCCTGAAGCTTTCTTT. The chain recombines TRBV12-3 or TRBV12-4 with TRBJ1-1; D remains unclear. The CDR3 length is 11 residues. Trimming stripped 6 bases from V and 6 bases from J, with 8 bases between.

There are a few counts of this clone. The rearrangement links TRBV7-6 to TRBJ2-1, with a tentative D call TRBD2 (6 bases). CDR1 is SGHVS and CDR2 is FNYEAQ in the germline V gene. There are 13 residues in the CDR3. Between the trimmed V and J ends, which lost 5 bases and 10 bases, there was a span of 15 bases. The CDR3 DNA reads as TGTGCCAGCAGCCCGAGACTAGACCGAGAGCAGTTCTTC. It translates to CASSPRLDREQFF.

This chain connects TRBV7-8 to TRBJ2-1; 7 nucleotides agree with TRBD2. The CDR3 spans 16 residues. The V and J ends lost 1 base and 4 bases, in that order; junction bases with no gene match: 7. Germline V gene data show CDR1 as SGHVS and CDR2 as FQNEAQ. Here the CDR3 DNA reads TGTGCCAGCAGCTTAGTCCGGCCTAGCGGATACAATGAGCAGTTCTTC. Its protein product is CASSLVRPSGYNEQFF. Drawing the rest from reference TRBV7-8 and TRBJ2-1, the complete variable domain is GAGVSQSPRYKVAKRGQDVALRCDPISGHVSLFWYQQALGQGPEFLTYFQNEAQLDKSGLPSDRFFAERPEGSVSTLKIQRTQQEDSAVYLCASSLVRPSGYNEQFFGPGTRLTVL.

This chain uses TRBV12-3 or TRBV12-4 with TRBJ1-2; the D is unclear. This CDR3 is 13 amino acids long. Trimming cost V 5 bases and J 7 bases, with 14 bases left between them. The CDR3 DNA follows: TGTGCCAGCAGTCTATCCGGGGTTAGTGGCTACACCTTC. Its translation is CASSLSGVSGYTF.

The count of this clone is one. The chain recombines TRBV19 with TRBJ1-1; 8 bases agree with TRBD1. CDR1 LNHDA and CDR2 SQIVND come from the germline V gene (reference sequence). The CDR3 contains 15 residues. With 6 bases clipped from V and 7 bases from J, the junction kept 13 bases outside the gene matches. The CDR3 DNA follows: TGTGCCAGTAGACCTCCAGGACAGGGAGGTTTTGAAGCTTTCTTT. It codes for CASRPPGQGGFEAFF. The entire variable domain, with the rest obtained from reference TRBV19 and TRBJ1-1, is as follows: DGGITQSPKYLFRKEGQNVTLSCEQNLNHDAMYWYRQDPGQGLRLIYYSQIVNDFQKGDIAEGYSVSREKKESFPLTVTSAQKNPTAFYLCASRPPGQGGFEAFFGQGTRLTVV.

J is TRBJ2-3 and V is TRBV7-9; 9 bases agree with TRBD2. Unmatched junction bases numbered 8, after V lost 6 bases and J lost 4 bases. Germline lookup yields CDR1 SEHNR and CDR2 FQNEAQ (reference sequence). This CDR3 spans 15 amino acids. For the CDR3, the DNA is TGTGCCAGCAGACTACGCGGGGGGGCTGCAGATACGCAGTATTTT. Amino acids: CASRLRGGAADTQYF.

The chain combines TRBV2 with TRBJ1-3; D possibly corresponds to TRBD1 (6 bases). The germline gives CDR1 SNHLY, CDR2 FYNNEI. The CDR3 is made up of 15 amino acids. V lost 7 bases and J 2 bases, leaving 15 bases between the germline ends. CDR3 region: CASNYGQRTGNTIYF. The CDR3 DNA is TGTGCCAGCAATTACGGACAGAGAACTGGAAACACCATATATTTT.

The chain couples TRBV7-6 to TRBJ2-1, with 7 bases identical to TRBD2. With V trimmed by 3 bases and J by 5 bases, 1 base remained unmatched. Germline loops: CDR1 SGHVS, CDR2 FNYEAQ. CDR3 length: 13 residues. Written as DNA, the CDR3 is TGTGCCAGCAGCTTTGGACTAGACAATGAGCAGTTCTTC. Translating gives CASSFGLDNEQFF.

In nucleotides, the CDR3 is TGTGCCAGCTCACCCCGGGTAGCGGGGGGTACCGGGTCTGGGGCCAACGTCCTGACTTTC. Translation gives CASSPRVAGGTGSGANVLTF. The chain uses TRBV18 and TRBJ2-6, with 10 bases lining up with TRBD2. Germline trimming cut 3 bases from V and 1 base from J; bases unmatched to any gene: 12. CDR3 size: 20 residues. From germline, CDR1 is KGHSH and CDR2 LQKENI.

This chain connects TRBV30 to TRBJ2-1; 8 nucleotides align to TRBD2. V dropped 2 bases and J dropped 5; count of bases not matched to a gene: 11. The CDR3 has 16 residues. Per germline, CDR1 GTSNPN and CDR2 SVGIG (reference sequence). Written as DNA, the CDR3 is TGTGCCTGGAGTAAGGGAGGTGGCGGGGGGAACAATGAGCAGTTCTTC. It specifies CAWSKGGGGGNNEQFF.

In this sample, this clone turned up a few times. The rearrangement joins TRBV6-1 to TRBJ1-2; TRBD1 might be the D (6 bases). The CDR3 has 16 residues. Germline lookup yields CDR1 MNHNS and CDR2 SASEGT. Trimming shortened V by 4 bases and J by 7 bases, and 22 bases separated the two germline ends. CDR3 nucleotides: TGTGCCAGCAGTGCCTCTTCCGCAGGGGCGGGCTTTGGCTACACCTTC. This sequence encodes CASSASSAGAGFGYTF.

The chain employs TRBV6-6 and TRBJ1-5; TRBD1 matches 8 bases. Germline V gene sequence: CDR1 MNHNY, CDR2 SVGAGI (reference sequence). The CDR3 consists of 18 residues. With 5 bases clipped from V and 3 bases from J, the junction kept 15 bases outside the gene matches. For the CDR3, the DNA is TGTGCCAGCAGTCGGTGGGGGATGACAGGGGCTTCCAATCAGCCCCAGCATTTT. It codes for CASSRWGMTGASNQPQHF.

The gene calls are TRBV24-1 and TRBJ1-2, with TRBD1 matching 9 bases. This CDR3 has 15 amino acids. The germline gives CDR1 KGHDR, CDR2 SFDVKD. V shed 2 bases, J shed 8 bases, and the junction held 8 bases outside the gene matches. CDR3 loop: CATSDSKQGAAGYTF. DNA for the CDR3: TGTGCCACCAGTGATTCAAAACAGGGGGCTGCGGGCTACACCTTC.

The chain couples TRBV6-4 to TRBJ2-7, with D maybe TRBD1 (6 bases). CDR1 and CDR2 (germline): MRHNA, SNTAGT. The length of the CDR3 is 13 residues. The V and J ends lost 7 bases and 2 bases respectively, with 12 bases between them. The CDR3 is CASTAGAAYEQYV. CDR3 DNA sequence: TGTGCCAGCACAGCAGGGGCCGCCTACGAGCAGTACGTC.

The chain joins TRBV2 to TRBJ1-4; possibly TRBD1 for D (6 bases). Trimming left V 4 bases short and J 0 bases short, with 9 bases between. The CDR3 has 15 amino acids. CDR1 SNHLY and CDR2 FYNNEI come from the germline V gene. As DNA, the CDR3 is TGTGCCAGCAGTGGGGGGCCTGCAACTAATGAAAAACTGTTTTTT. This sequence encodes CASSGGPATNEKLFF.

Here the CDR3 reads CASSQAILAGGVTDTQYF. CDR3 nucleotide sequence: TGCGCCAGCAGCCAGGCCATACTAGCGGGGGGTGTCACAGATACGCAGTATTTT. The V call is TRBV4-1, the J call TRBJ2-3; 12 bases map to TRBD2. This CDR3 has 18 residues. V was pared by 3 bases and J by 2 bases, with 9 bases of the junction left unmatched. CDR1 and CDR2 from the germline V gene are MGHRA and YSYEKL.

V is TRBV7-9 and J is TRBJ1-1, with TRBD1 as a possible D gene (6 bases). This CDR3 is built from 19 residues. V lost 5 bases and J 0 bases, leaving 25 bases between the germline ends. Germline CDR1 reads SEHNR; CDR2 reads FQNEAQ (reference sequence). The CDR3 reads CASSIPSRHQGTMNTEAFF. The CDR3 coding sequence is TGTGCCAGCAGCATCCCCTCCCGCCATCAGGGGACCATGAACACTGAAGCTTTCTTT.

The V gene is TRBV6-6, the J gene TRBJ1-4; D uncertain. The CDR3 length is 12 residues. Germline-derived CDR1 and CDR2 are MNHNY and SVGAGI (reference sequence). The V and J ends lost 7 bases and 5 bases respectively, with 8 bases between them. The CDR3 DNA reads TGTGCCAGCAACCCGGGAAATGAAAAACTGTTTTTT. As protein: CASNPGNEKLFF.

This clone was recorded only once. The V gene is TRBV7-9, the J gene TRBJ1-1, with D maybe TRBD1 (6 bases). The CDR3 sequence is 18 residues long. Trimming removed 5 bases from V and 3 bases from J, with 25 bases in between. Germline values: CDR1 SEHNR, CDR2 FQNEAQ (reference sequence). CDR3 DNA: TGTGCCAGCAGCCCTGGGGCTGACAGGCGGCATTCGGACACTGAAGCTTTCTTT. This gives the protein CASSPGADRRHSDTEAFF.

V is TRBV6-5 and J is TRBJ1-1, with a weak D call TRBD1 (6 bases). V was clipped by 0 bases and J by 13 bases, with 21 bases between them. Germline lookup yields CDR1 MNHEY and CDR2 SVGAGI. The CDR3 covers 15 residues. CDR3 bases: TGTGCCAGCAGTTACTCGAATCCGGGGGGCGGGAATTTTTTCTTT. Translated, it gives CASSYSNPGGGNFFF.

This chain links TRBV11-2 with TRBJ2-2; the match to TRBD2 covers 9 bases. CDR3 length equals 15 residues. CDR1 is SGHAT and CDR2 is FQNNGV in the germline V gene. The ends lost 5 bases at V and 5 bases at J; junction bases unmatched: 6. The CDR3 sequence is CASSPIAGVTGELFF. The DNA of the CDR3 is TGTGCCAGCAGCCCGATAGCGGGAGTTACCGGGGAGCTGTTTTTT.

The sample holds one count of this clone. J is TRBJ1-6 and V is TRBV4-3; D perhaps matches TRBD1 (5 bases). Germline V gives CDR1 LGHNA, CDR2 YSLEER. V dropped 3 bases and J dropped 6 bases, with 9 bases sitting between them. The CDR3 contains 14 residues. The CDR3 sequence: CASSQGEGNSPLHF. Written as DNA, the CDR3 is TGCGCCAGCAGCCAGGGGGAGGGTAATTCACCCCTCCACTTT.

The V and J genes are TRBV30 and TRBJ1-2; possible D gene TRBD1, 6 bases. Per the germline V gene, CDR1 is GTSNPN and CDR2 is SVGIG (reference sequence). The V end lost 5 bases, the J end lost 4 bases, and 26 bases lay between the germline ends. The CDR3 spans 17 residues. CDR3 in amino acids: CAWGRVYTGSDGYGYTF. The CDR3 coding sequence is TGTGCCTGGGGTAGGGTATATACAGGGTCTGACGGCTATGGCTACACCTTC.

This clone was recorded once. The rearrangement joins TRBV5-1 to TRBJ2-2; 9 bases agree with TRBD2. Trimming cost V 4 bases and J 7 bases; bases outside gene matches: 8. CDR1 SGHRS and CDR2 YFSETQ come from the germline V gene. The CDR3 runs 15 residues. CDR3 bases: TGCGCCAGCAGCGATCCGGGACTAGCAAACGGGGAGCTGTTTTTT. Its protein is CASSDPGLANGELFF.

The rearrangement uses TRBV4-3 and TRBJ1-1, with TRBD1 as a possible D gene (6 bases). This CDR3 is built from 14 residues. V shed 4 bases and J shed 5 bases, with 14 bases lying between them. The germline V gene has CDR1 LGHNA and CDR2 YSLEER. CDR3 nucleotides: TGCGCCAGCAGCCGCAGAAGGGGGTCGACTGAAGCTTTCTTT. Translation gives CASSRRRGSTEAFF.

This chain links TRBV30 with TRBJ1-2; possible D gene TRBD1, 6 bases. Germline-derived CDR1 and CDR2 are GTSNPN and SVGIG (reference sequence). Deletions cut 2 bases from V and 3 bases from J, with 16 bases between. CDR3 length equals 15 residues. CDR3 coding DNA: TGTGCCTGGAGTCCCCGGGAGGGGGTTGACTATGGCTACACCTTC. Its protein product is CAWSPREGVDYGYTF.

The V gene is TRBV10-3, the J gene TRBJ2-3; D remains unclear. Trimming shortened V by 4 bases and J by 1 base, and 6 bases separated the two germline ends. The germline CDR1 and CDR2 sequences are ENHRY and SYGVKD. This CDR3 contains 13 residues. The CDR3: CAISAQGTDTQYF. The CDR3 region has the DNA TGTGCCATCAGTGCCCAGGGCACAGATACGCAGTATTTT.

This clone was detected once. The V call is TRBV28, the J call TRBJ1-5, with TRBD1 matching 7 bases. Looked up from germline, CDR1 is MDHEN and CDR2 is SYDVKM. This CDR3 is 17 amino acids long. Losses at the gene ends were 5 bases for V and 1 base for J; bases not matched to a gene: 11. Here the CDR3 reads CASSPNSGGFSNQPQHF. CDR3 DNA sequence: TGTGCCAGCAGTCCTAACTCAGGGGGTTTCAGCAATCAGCCCCAGCATTTT.

The rearrangement links TRBV29-1 to TRBJ1-6; 7 bases match TRBD1. J gave up 6 bases and V 5 bases, and 7 bases lay outside the gene matches. CDR1 and CDR2 from the germline V gene are SQVTM and ANQGSEA. The CDR3 has 14 amino acids. CDR3 nucleotides: TGCAGCGTTAATTCTGGGACAGCTAATTCACCCCTCCACTTT. It is translated as CSVNSGTANSPLHF.

The chain has TRBV4-1 and TRBJ1-5, with a tentative D call TRBD1 (6 bases). The V and J ends lost 1 base and 2 bases respectively, with 15 bases between them. Looked up from germline, CDR1 is MGHRA and CDR2 is YSYEKL. This CDR3 contains 17 residues. CDR3 sequence (DNA): TGCGCCAGCAGCCAAGTGGTAGGCGGACAGCGCAATCAGCCCCAGCATTTT. Amino acids: CASSQVVGGQRNQPQHF.